These 3 T cell receptor beta chains were all obtained from the same sample, sequenced in a study of beta chain features in type 1 diabetes. The study, taken as a whole, reports: In every one of the four CD4+ subsets, TCRB CDR3s were moderately but significantly shorter in Type 1 diabetes patients.

Their antigen targets remain unknown. Expressed TCRB transcripts were sequenced after all isolated RNA was converted to cDNA. The table came from immunoSEQ multiplex PCR; TCRdb's copy has only in-frame clones and leaves some out. The sample holds about 370,000 clones, 9.6% seen once. The sample was central memory CD4+ T cells from blood. These receptors were collected from a man aged 30 to 39 with type 1 diabetes.

This clone was observed a few times. This chain joins TRBV11-2 and TRBJ2-7, with 9 bases aligning to TRBD2. The germline V gene has CDR1 SGHAT and CDR2 FQNNGV. The CDR3 contains 13 residues. J was trimmed by 8 bases and V by 4 bases; bases with no gene match: 6. The CDR3 loop reads CASSSRLAVKQYF. CDR3 nucleotide sequence: TGTGCCAGCAGCTCACGACTAGCGGTGAAGCAGTACTTC.

This clone was recorded a few times. The chain combines TRBV6-5 with TRBJ2-3; D might be TRBD1 (6 bases). Germline CDR1 is MNHEY and CDR2 is SVGAGI. V lost 5 bases, J lost 10 bases, and 13 bases lay in between. The CDR3 consists of 12 residues. The CDR3 coding sequence is TGTGCCAGCAGTCGAACAGCAGGGGCGCAGTATTTT. Encoded protein: CASSRTAGAQYF.

This clone appeared a few times. The rearrangement uses TRBV5-1 and TRBJ2-1, with unresolved D. Trimming removed 0 bases from V and 10 bases from J, with 11 bases in between. This CDR3 comprises 13 residues. The germline V gene encodes CDR1 SGHRS and CDR2 YFSETQ. This CDR3 reads CASSLALDTEQFF. In nucleotides, the CDR3 is TGCGCCAGCAGCTTGGCATTGGATACGGAGCAGTTCTTC.